Presented here are 14 T cell receptor beta chains from one specimen sequenced in a study of patients and donors after allogeneic stem cell transplantation. MiXCR was run by TCRdb on the RT-PCR reads, yielding one entry per CDR3 protein. The sample consists of roughly 940,000 distinct CDR3 sequences, about a sixth of them appearing once. Specimen: blood, either unsorted or a sorted T cell fraction (not recorded which). The receptors here all came from a human donor who was either an allogeneic HSCT recipient or a stem cell or donor lymphocyte infusion donor (not recorded which). It is not recorded whose cells these are; they may come from a transplant donor.

The chain uses TRBV6-5 and TRBJ2-1; no definite D call. The CDR3 consists of 15 residues. V was shortened by 2 bases and J by 7 bases, with 15 bases between the two germline ends. Germline V lookup: CDR1 MNHEY, CDR2 SVGAGI. CDR3 nucleotide sequence: TGTGCCAGCAGTTACGCCGGCGAAAAAAGGAATGAGCAGTTCTTC. This codes for CASSYAGEKRNEQFF.

V and J are TRBV6-1 and TRBJ2-2; maybe TRBD1 (6 bases). The CDR3 loop spans 16 amino acids. Trimming took 6 bases from V and 0 from J, leaving 14 bases between them. The V gene's germline CDR1 is MNHNS and CDR2 SASEGT. CDR3 residues: CASSPSPGANTGELFF. The CDR3 region has the DNA TGTGCCAGCAGCCCCTCCCCAGGGGCGAACACCGGGGAGCTGTTTTTT.

The chain combines TRBV9 with TRBJ1-6, with a possible D match to TRBD1 (5 bases). The ends were cut back, 0 bases at V and 7 bases at J, with 11 bases in the middle. Germline V gene data show CDR1 as SGDLS and CDR2 as YYNGEE. This CDR3 region has 15 residues. This CDR3 is CASSVEPGENSPLHF. In nucleotides, the CDR3 is TGTGCCAGCAGCGTAGAACCGGGGGAAAATTCACCCCTCCACTTT.

The chain uses TRBV5-1 and TRBJ2-1; 13 positions match TRBD2. Germline V gene sequence: CDR1 SGHRS, CDR2 YFSETQ. This CDR3 comprises 17 residues. Trimming at V came to 3 bases and at J to 7 bases, leaving 10 bases not matched to a gene. The CDR3 region is CASSSSLPGLAGNEQFF. Written as DNA, the CDR3 is TGCGCCAGCAGCTCGAGTTTACCGGGACTAGCGGGAAATGAGCAGTTCTTC.

CDR3 sequence reads: CAWSRTGVDGYTF. CDR3 coding DNA: TGTGCCTGGAGTAGGACAGGGGTGGATGGCTACACCTTC. The V and J genes are TRBV30 and TRBJ1-2; 9 bases align to TRBD1. The CDR3 contains 13 residues. The germline gives CDR1 GTSNPN, CDR2 SVGIG (reference sequence). J lost 6 bases, V lost 2 bases, and 4 bases had no gene match. Full variable domain (rest looked up from reference TRBV30 and TRBJ1-2): SQTIHQWPATLVQPVGSPLSLECTVEGTSNPNLYWYRQAAGRGLQLLFYSVGIGQISSEVPQNLSASRPQDRQFILSSKKLLLSDSGFYLCAWSRTGVDGYTFGSGTRLTVV.

The chain is built from TRBV5-4 and TRBJ1-1; 7 bases align to TRBD1. Germline V gene lookup returns CDR1 SGHNT and CDR2 YYREEE (reference sequence). The CDR3 spans 16 residues. J was trimmed by 5 bases and V by 5 bases; bases with no gene match: 15. The CDR3 DNA is TGTGCCAGCAGTGGAGGGGGCGCCCAATGGGGGACTGAAGCTTTCTTT. Residues: CASSGGGAQWGTEAFF.

This chain uses TRBV5-1 with TRBJ2-7; D unresolved. CDR3 length: 11 residues. CDR1 SGHRS and CDR2 YFSETQ come from the germline V gene. V was shortened by 4 bases and J by 9 bases, with 11 bases between the two germline ends. This chain's CDR3 is CASSVGGPQYF. CDR3 DNA: TGCGCCAGCAGCGTCGGTGGGCCGCAGTACTTC.

This clonotype was counted at least ten times. The chain has TRBV7-9 and TRBJ2-7; no firm D call. Trimming removed 2 bases at V and 6 bases at J, with 5 bases between. The CDR3 spans 11 residues. Germline V lookup: CDR1 SEHNR, CDR2 FQNEAQ (reference sequence). CDR3 DNA: TGTGCCAGCAGCTTACGGTTCGAGCAGTACTTC. Protein sequence: CASSLRFEQYF.

The chain recombines TRBV20-1 with TRBJ1-1; a weak D match, TRBD1 (6 bases). This CDR3 contains 19 residues. V lost 1 base and J 2 bases, leaving 26 bases between the germline ends. Per germline, CDR1 DFQATT and CDR2 SNEGSKA (reference sequence). The CDR3 DNA sequence: TGCAGTGCTAGAGGGTATCGTCGAACAGGGCCTAATCTTAACACTGAAGCTTTCTTT. It codes for CSARGYRRTGPNLNTEAFF.

This clonotype was seen a few times. The chain joins TRBV20-1 to TRBJ1-2, with a possible D match to TRBD1 (5 bases). The V gene's germline CDR1 is DFQATT and CDR2 SNEGSKA (reference sequence). The CDR3 is 16 amino acids. The V and J ends lost 2 bases and 5 bases respectively, with 21 bases between them. CDR3 sequence: CSARFYDSEFSYGYTF. DNA for the CDR3: TGCAGTGCTAGATTCTACGACAGTGAGTTCTCATATGGCTACACCTTC.

This clonotype appeared many times. The chain uses TRBV12-3 or TRBV12-4 and TRBJ2-1, with D possibly TRBD2 on 6 matching bases. Trimming took off 3 bases at V and 4 bases at J, with 19 bases between the two ends. This CDR3 spans 17 amino acids. The CDR3: CASSFSKLGGNYNEQFF. CDR3 in DNA: TGTGCCAGCAGTTTCTCGAAGTTGGGCGGGAATTACAATGAGCAGTTCTTC.

This rearrangement joins TRBV9 to TRBJ1-5, with TRBD1 as a possible D gene (5 bases). From germline, CDR1 is SGDLS and CDR2 YYNGEE. Trimming removed 4 bases from V and 3 bases from J, with 14 bases in between. CDR3 length: 15 residues. CDR3 region: CASSQGGGNNQPQHF. For the CDR3, the DNA is TGTGCCAGCAGCCAAGGTGGGGGGAACAATCAGCCCCAGCATTTT.

The chain is built from TRBV4-2 and TRBJ2-5; D might be TRBD2 (7 bases). CDR3 size: 15 residues. Per germline, CDR1 LGHNA and CDR2 YNFKEQ. V was trimmed by 7 bases and J by 2 bases, leaving 17 bases between them. The CDR3 sequence: CASKEGGPGQETQYF. The CDR3 nucleotides read TGTGCCAGCAAAGAGGGGGGGCCGGGTCAAGAGACCCAGTACTTC.

This clonotype was picked up a small number of times. The V call is TRBV7-2, the J call TRBJ2-7; no clear D. Per the germline V gene, CDR1 is SGHTA and CDR2 is FQGNSA. The V and J ends lost 4 bases and 2 bases respectively, with 9 bases between them. CDR3 length equals 13 residues. DNA of the CDR3: TGTGCCAGCAGCTCGTATCTTACCTACGAGCAGTACTTC. Translating gives CASSSYLTYEQYF.